A selection of T cell receptor beta chains follows, all from one sample in a study of post-analysis software for immune sequencing data. TCRdb itself ran the PCR reads through MiXCR, one entry per CDR3 protein. The data contain about 560,000 distinct CDR3 sequences, roughly 46% of them seen just once; the ten biggest clones take up roughly 1.8%. Sequencing used blood. All receptors derive from a girl between 10 and 17 years old with multiple sclerosis. Both conserved end residues are part of each CDR3. The order of the fields is D gene, V gene, clone size, J gene, CDR3 DNA, CDR3 protein. D genes are given only for firm matches. Only some rows state a clone size, as once, few, many or a class for expanded clones.

D gene: NA; V gene: TRBV18; clone size: NA; J gene: TRBJ1-2; CDR3 DNA: TGTGCCAGCTCAGCTACAGGAAGAGTTAACTATGGCTACACCTTC; CDR3 protein: CASSATGRVNYGYTF
D gene: TRBD1; V gene: TRBV30; clone size: NA; J gene: TRBJ1-2; CDR3 DNA: TGTGCCTGGAGTCCGACAGGGGGAATCTTTGGCTACACCTTC; CDR3 protein: CAWSPTGGIFGYTF
D gene: TRBD1; V gene: TRBV30; clone size: NA; J gene: TRBJ2-5; CDR3 DNA: TGTGCCTGGAGTGTAAGGCAGGGGGAAGAGACCCAGTACTTC; CDR3 protein: CAWSVRQGEETQYF
D gene: NA; V gene: TRBV12-3/TRBV12-4; clone size: few; J gene: TRBJ1-6; CDR3 DNA: TGTGCCAGCAGTTCTAGCCGGGAGGGCTCACCCCTCCACTTT; CDR3 protein: CASSSSREGSPLHF
D gene: NA; V gene: TRBV27; clone size: NA; J gene: TRBJ2-6; CDR3 DNA: TGTGCCAGCAGCCCTACGGCGTTCTCTGGGGCCAACGTCCTGACTTTC; CDR3 protein: CASSPTAFSGANVLTF
D gene: NA; V gene: TRBV20-1; clone size: NA; J gene: TRBJ1-2; CDR3 DNA: TGCAGTGCGGGAGCGGACCCGGGCACCTTC; CDR3 protein: CSAGADPGTF
D gene: NA; V gene: TRBV11-2; clone size: few; J gene: TRBJ2-7; CDR3 DNA: TGTGCCAGCAGCTCCCGAGCAGTTAGCGGCGAGCAGTACTTC; CDR3 protein: CASSSRAVSGEQYF
D gene: NA; V gene: TRBV29-1; clone size: NA; J gene: TRBJ2-7; CDR3 DNA: TGCAGCGGCCCCTGTGAGCAGTACTTC; CDR3 protein: CSGPCEQYF
D gene: TRBD2; V gene: TRBV24-1; clone size: NA; J gene: TRBJ2-1; CDR3 DNA: TGTGCCACCAGTGATTCCGGGACTAGCGGGAGGGCCGGGCATGAGCAGTTCTTC; CDR3 protein: CATSDSGTSGRAGHEQFF
D gene: NA; V gene: TRBV12-3/TRBV12-4; clone size: NA; J gene: TRBJ1-5; CDR3 DNA: TGTGCCAGCTCACCTCGGGACATAGCATCAATTGGGCCCCAGCATTTT; CDR3 protein: CASSPRDIASIGPQHF
D gene: NA; V gene: TRBV2; clone size: NA; J gene: TRBJ2-1; CDR3 DNA: TGTGCCAGCAGCGATTGGACAGACTCCTACAATGAGCAGTTCTTC; CDR3 protein: CASSDWTDSYNEQFF
D gene: NA; V gene: TRBV4-1; clone size: few; J gene: TRBJ1-2; CDR3 DNA: TGCGCCAGCAGCCAAGCTGGGGCACCAGAGTATGGATACACCTTC; CDR3 protein: CASSQAGAPEYGYTF
D gene: NA; V gene: TRBV7-2; clone size: NA; J gene: TRBJ1-2; CDR3 DNA: TGTGCCAGCAGCTCTGGGGGTGGGCCAGGTCATGGCTACACCTTC; CDR3 protein: CASSSGGGPGHGYTF
D gene: NA; V gene: TRBV3-1; clone size: NA; J gene: TRBJ2-3; CDR3 DNA: TGTGCCAGCAGCCAAGACGACACAGATACGCAGTATTTT; CDR3 protein: CASSQDDTDTQYF